This T cell receptor beta chain was captured by sequencing in a study of cytotoxic CD8 clonotypes in ibrutinib-treated CLL (dated by TCRdb to 2020 to 2022). About the full investigation: In this cohort, 15 or so patients were treatment-naive and roughly 10 were relapsed/refractory, while roughly 18 had unmutated IGHV. Responses were partial in around 25 patients and complete in 2; after median about 68 months follow-up, about 14 stayed in remission and 12 progressed. Response samples were taken after a median of roughly a year on treatment, ranging from about 6 to 36 months. On average, each sample had 255,043 productive templates and more than 85,000 productive rearrangements. Longitudinal samples were available for 26 of the 86 trial participants. Cryopreserved peripheral blood mononuclear cells were obtained prior to treatment, at the time of response, and at either disease progression or sustained remission. Patients were still on ibrutinib when every remission and progressive disease sample was collected. What the authors observed across the whole study: Baseline clonality exceeded that of age-matched healthy donors and correlated strongly with circulating CD8+ T-cell counts. An increase in clonality was observed at ibrutinib response, with clonality remaining stable during sustained remission and falling back toward baseline at progression. Sampling times were not matched between sustained-remission and progressing patients, and lymph node repertoires were not studied. Public clonotypes were rare and either contracted or stayed stable during treatment, and the rise in clonality at ibrutinib response reflected the expansion of private clonotypes.

Concerning this clone itself: The specificity of this receptor is unknown. No clone much larger than this one lies a single base away; base qualities are absent.

On a MiSeq, deep resolution sequencing aimed for a depth between 1 in 1 million and 1 in 200,000 T cells, with each clonotype covered approximately 10x on average. TCR beta libraries were generated with the immunoSEQ hsTCRB Kit. Per the source publication's procedure: The data were analyzed with ImmunoSEQ Analyzer and ImmunoSEQ Data Assistant, and V, D and J gene assignments followed IMGT definitions. Clonality, which ranges from 0 to 1, was calculated as one minus the normalized Shannon entropy of productive rearrangement frequencies. Only overrepresented clonotypes making up at least 0.05% of the repertoire of each patient were included in the public clonotype analysis. Approximately 14 age-matched healthy donor repertoires from immuneACCESS were used as controls for clonality. In its TCRdb copy, this immuneACCESS table keeps in-frame sequences only and misses some clones. Where compared with another copy, unresolved V genes explain less than half of these, and the others have no known cause. V, J and clone size were drawn from that table, and D and trimming were deduced from the DNA. The sample table contains about 140,000 clones; only one count was recorded for about 72% of them. The ten most abundant clones make up 25% to 35% of the sample.

The sample's time point label, decoded: approximately 11 months on ibrutinib. For TCR beta library preparation, 1.5 to 2 micrograms of genomic DNA were isolated from cryopreserved PBMCs. Longitudinal blood samples from CLL patients on ibrutinib monotherapy were analyzed using high-throughput TCR beta sequencing. The patients took part in an open-label, single-center phase 2 trial of ibrutinib monotherapy. The sample was PBMCs, taken after 12 months of ibrutinib treatment. This receptor was identified in a human donor with chronic lymphocytic leukemia.

Read as DNA, the sequence is TGTGCCAGCAGTCTGGGGAATCAGCCCCAGCATTTT. Translated, it reads CASSLGNQPQHF. The chain joins TRBV6-6 to TRBJ1-5; no D gene is confidently identified. The germline V gene (reference sequence) provides CDR1 MNHNY and CDR2 SVGAGI. The junction shows trimming of 5 bases on V and 4 bases on J, plus 6 bases between the germline ends. Inclusive of the bounding cysteine and phenylalanine, the CDR3 is 12 residues long. The kept DNA is CDR3 alone, 36 bases in frame from the first base.